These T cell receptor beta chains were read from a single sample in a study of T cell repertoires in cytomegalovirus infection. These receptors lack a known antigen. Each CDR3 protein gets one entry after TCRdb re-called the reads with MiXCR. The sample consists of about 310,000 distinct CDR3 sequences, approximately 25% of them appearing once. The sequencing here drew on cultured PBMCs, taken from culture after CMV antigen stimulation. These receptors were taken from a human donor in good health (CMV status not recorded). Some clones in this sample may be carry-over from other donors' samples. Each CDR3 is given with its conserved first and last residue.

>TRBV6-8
CASSLNRGTDEKLFF
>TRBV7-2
CASSLTFYNEQFF
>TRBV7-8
CASSGRATDPQGYTF
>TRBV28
CASSLGTRFNYGYTF
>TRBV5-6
CASSWSTSGTYYNEQFF
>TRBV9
CASTGGGPGLADNEQFF
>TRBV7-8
CASSEGQQIYTF
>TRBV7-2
CASSSFSGSSYNEQFF
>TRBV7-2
CASSRALRPPREFF
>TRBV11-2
CASSPAGWNTEAFF
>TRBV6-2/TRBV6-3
CASSRLRAGGEQYF
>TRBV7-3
CASSLAKNTEAFF
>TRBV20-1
CSARQVMEQFF
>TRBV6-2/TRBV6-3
CASSRDRRLIGNQPQHF
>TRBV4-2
CASSQDTRPGIGGNTIYF
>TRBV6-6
CASSPIGGPSYEQYF
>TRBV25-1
CASRGQGRGYTF
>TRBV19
CASSIIGAGSTDTQYF
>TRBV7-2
CASSFSRGGDTQYF
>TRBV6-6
CASSGQGRQPQHF
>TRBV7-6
CASSLDPQSEYNEQFF
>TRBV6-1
CASSALAGVGNEQFF